These 13 T cell receptor beta chains came from one sample sequenced in a study of T cells in Graves' hyperthyroidism and ophthalmopathy. Researchers amplified the TCR beta CDR3 regions from RNA transcripts. With the HTBI primer set, the TCR CDR3 went through a first round of RT-PCR. TCRdb re-called the multiplex PCR reads through MiXCR, storing one row per CDR3 protein. There are around 500,000 distinct CDR3 sequences in the sample; approximately 23% occur only once, and 49% lies in the top ten. The material sequenced was blood. These receptors were obtained from a woman aged 70-85 years with Graves' ophthalmopathy.

The gene calls are TRBV10-1 and TRBJ2-1; D is perhaps TRBD1 (5 bases). Germline V lookup: CDR1 WNHNN, CDR2 SYGVQD (reference sequence). The CDR3 contains 12 residues. Trimming pared 4 bases from V and 12 bases from J, leaving 13 bases between. Here the CDR3 DNA reads TGCGCCAGCAGTGGGTCCCAAACAGGGCAGTTCTTC. Its translation is CASSGSQTGQFF.

In its sample, this clonotype was seen once. The chain is built from TRBV5-6 and TRBJ2-1, with 12 positions matching TRBD2. J lost 10 bases, V lost 4 bases, and 12 bases had no gene match. From germline, CDR1 is SGHDT and CDR2 YYEEEE. This CDR3 spans 16 amino acids. CDR3 nucleotides: TGTGCCAGCAGCGCGGGTGGACTAGCGGGATCGTGGGAGCAGTTCTTC. Its translation is CASSAGGLAGSWEQFF.

The V gene is TRBV6-1, the J gene TRBJ2-7; 8 nucleotides align to TRBD2. The V segment lost 5 bases and the J segment 3 bases; nucleotides outside the gene matches: 9. This CDR3 spans 15 amino acids. Looked up from germline, CDR1 is MNHNS and CDR2 is SASEGT. CDR3 in amino acids: CASSPGRGFRYEQYF. The DNA of the CDR3 is TGTGCCAGCAGTCCCGGGAGGGGTTTTCGCTACGAGCAGTACTTC.

Note on this clonotype: The germline gene is not matched at one end of the junction; a read error may be the cause. As DNA, the CDR3 is TGTGCCAGCAGCTCCTACCGGTACAACACTGGAGCTTTCTTT. It specifies CASSSYRYNTGAFF. V and J are TRBV7-8 and TRBJ1-1; D call uncertain. CDR1 is SGHVS and CDR2 is FQNEAQ in the germline V gene. The CDR3 runs to 14 residues. Combining the CDR3 with reference TRBV7-8 and TRBJ1-1 gives the whole variable domain GAGVSQSPRYKVAKRGQDVALRCDPISGHVSLFWYQQALGQGPEFLTYFQNEAQLDKSGLPSDRFFAERPEGSVSTLKIQRTQQEDSAVYLCASSSYRYNTGAFFGQGTRLTVV.

This clonotype was counted many times. The chain combines TRBV28 with TRBJ1-1; D is undetermined. V lost 7 bases and J lost 2, with 17 bases in between. Germline V gives CDR1 MDHEN, CDR2 SYDVKM. CDR3 length equals 15 residues. DNA of the CDR3: TGTGCCAGCACTAAAGGGAGGGTGCTAAACACTGAAGCTTTCTTT. This gives the protein CASTKGRVLNTEAFF.

The chain links TRBV7-9 to TRBJ2-1, with 12 nucleotides matching TRBD2. Per the germline V gene, CDR1 is SEHNR and CDR2 is FQNEAQ (reference sequence). The V segment lost 2 bases and the J segment 15 bases; nucleotides outside the gene matches: 5. The CDR3 is 13 residues long. The CDR3 DNA reads as TGTGCCAGCAGCTTACTGACTAGCGGGAGACTGTTCTTC. Its translation is CASSLLTSGRLFF.

In its sample, this clonotype was seen a few times. The chain uses TRBV7-6 and TRBJ2-1; TRBD2 is a possible D gene (6 bases). The CDR3 is 15 residues long. Deletions cut 3 bases from V and 5 bases from J, with 14 bases between. The germline V gene encodes CDR1 SGHVS and CDR2 FNYEAQ. The CDR3 region is CASSLGTSENNEQFF. CDR3 in DNA: TGTGCCAGCAGCTTGGGGACTTCCGAAAACAATGAGCAGTTCTTC. The variable domain in full, completed from reference TRBV7-6 and TRBJ2-1, reads GAGVSQSPRYKVTKRGQDVALRCDPISGHVSLYWYRQALGQGPEFLTYFNYEAQQDKSGLPNDRFSAERPEGSISTLTIQRTEQRDSAMYRCASSLGTSENNEQFFGPGTRLTVL.

This chain joins TRBV6-2 or TRBV6-3 and TRBJ1-4, with D unclear. Germline-derived CDR1 and CDR2 are MNHEY and SVGEGT. Trimming left V 3 bases short and J 6 bases short, with 8 bases between. CDR3 length equals 13 residues. CDR3 nucleotides: TGTGCCAGCAGTTATAAGAATCATGAAAAACTGTTTTTT. Protein product: CASSYKNHEKLFF.

The gene calls are TRBV6-2 or TRBV6-3 and TRBJ1-1; the D gene is possibly TRBD1 (5 bases). The CDR3 runs 13 residues. The V end was cut by 1 base, the J end by 10 bases, with 13 bases between. The V gene's germline CDR1 is MNHEY and CDR2 SVGEGT. This CDR3 is CASSYLQGSRAFF. DNA of the CDR3: TGTGCCAGCAGTTACTTGCAGGGAAGTAGAGCTTTCTTT.

This clonotype was counted only a few times. The rearrangement joins TRBV10-3 to TRBJ2-3; no reliable D call. In germline, CDR1 is ENHRY, CDR2 SYGVKD. V lost 6 bases and J 0 bases, leaving 10 bases between the germline ends. The CDR3 runs to 14 residues. DNA for the CDR3: TGTGCCATCAGCCTAACAGCTAGCACAGATACGCAGTATTTT. Its protein product is CAISLTASTDTQYF.

This clonotype occurred a few times. The V gene is TRBV19, the J gene TRBJ1-1; possibly TRBD1 for D (5 bases). CDR3 length equals 15 residues. The V gene's germline CDR1 is LNHDA and CDR2 SQIVND (reference sequence). V was pared by 6 bases and J by 1 base, with 15 bases between. CDR3 sequence reads: CASSQTLTGNTEAFF. The CDR3 coding sequence is TGTGCCAGTAGCCAGACTCTTACAGGGAACACTGAAGCTTTCTTT. The whole variable domain, remainder taken from reference TRBV19 and TRBJ1-1, is DGGITQSPKYLFRKEGQNVTLSCEQNLNHDAMYWYRQDPGQGLRLIYYSQIVNDFQKGDIAEGYSVSREKKESFPLTVTSAQKNPTAFYLCASSQTLTGNTEAFFGQGTRLTVV.

This chain joins TRBV3-1 and TRBJ2-7; D perhaps matches TRBD1 (6 bases). This CDR3 has 13 amino acids. V lost 4 bases, J lost 6 bases, and 13 bases lay in between. Germline V gene data show CDR1 as LGHDT and CDR2 as YNNKEL (reference sequence). The CDR3 here is CASSPTGPCEQYF. The DNA of the CDR3 is TGTGCCAGCAGCCCGACAGGACCCTGCGAGCAGTACTTC.

The J gene is TRBJ2-7, the V gene TRBV13; D is unclear. Trimming stripped 4 bases from V and 5 bases from J, with 18 bases between. The CDR3 extends over 15 amino acids. CDR1 is PRHDT, CDR2 FYEKMQ, per germline (reference sequence). The CDR3 protein is CASSSMDGARNEQYF. The CDR3 region has the DNA TGTGCCAGCAGCTCTATGGACGGCGCTCGTAACGAGCAGTACTTC.